This T cell receptor (beta chain) was recorded in a study of T cell repertoires in cytomegalovirus infection. Note on this clonotype: The target antigen is unknown.

TCRdb reprocessed the reads with MiXCR, giving one entry per CDR3 protein. The sample includes approximately 910,000 distinct CDR3 sequences, approximately 30% seen only once; the top ten take 13%. This clonotype was obtained from a human donor in good health (CMV status not recorded). Some clones in this sample may be carry-over from other donors' samples. Sequences were derived from cultured CD8+ T cells from PBMCs, sampled from culture after CMV antigen stimulation.

The CDR3 coding sequence is TGCGCCAGCAGCCAAGATGAAGTCGGGGAGCTGTTTTTT. Its translation is CASSQDEVGELFF. The genes are TRBV4-3 and TRBJ2-2; D is ambiguous. The CDR3 runs 13 residues. CDR1 and CDR2 from the germline V gene are LGHNA and YSLEER. The V end was cut by 0 bases, the J end by 7 bases, with 6 bases between.